This T cell receptor (beta chain) was sequenced for a study of T cell repertoires in cytomegalovirus infection (dated by TCRdb to between 2017 and 2020). Notes on the research overall: Alongside well-studied HLA-B-restricted epitopes, the peptide stimulations were aimed at recently identified HLA-C-restricted CMV epitopes, whose presentation resists viral immunomodulation. Donor HLA type was relevant to the analysis, because carriage of CMV infection together with the matching HLA type was indicated by public TCR beta signatures.

As concerns this clonotype: No cognate antigen has been identified for it. No qualities accompany the bases; no much larger clone lies one base away.

Sequencing was performed on an Illumina HiSeq 1500. In TCRdb, the public reads were trimmed at Q25 with fastp and aligned with MiXCR, with productive beta chains retained. Under each unique CDR3 protein, matching rows form one entry showing the most common genes and DNA. A total of some 940,000 distinct CDR3 sequences appear in this sample, 31% of them only once. Clones ranked in the top ten supply around an eighth of the sample. What this sample's treatment or condition label stands for: in vitro stimulation with specific CMV peptide epitopes to enrich CMV-specific T cells. Results the study describes overall, beyond this receptor: The ex vivo response was dominated by HLA-C-restricted CMV-specific TCR beta clonotypes, which also provided the single most frequent clonotype in two of eight donors. In both this cohort and an independent roughly 330-donor cohort, the cumulative frequency of public TCR beta family members distinguished carriers of CMV infection plus the relevant HLA type.

Germline trimming amounts to 9 bases on V and 3 bases on J, with 15 as the count of junction bases outside the gene matches. Including the terminal cysteine and phenylalanine, the CDR3 comprises 17 residues. Just CDR3 DNA is preserved here, 51 bases in frame from base 1. CDR1 and CDR2 (LNHDA, SQIVND) derive from the germline V gene (reference sequence). The TCR comes from a human donor in good health (CMV status not recorded). Some clones in this sample may be carry-over from other donors' samples. The sequenced sample was cultured CD8+ T cells from PBMCs, obtained from culture after CMV antigen stimulation. The receptor chain draws on TRBV19 and TRBJ2-3, and 10 bases in between align with TRBD2. For the CDR3, the sequence is CASTMDSGGSLTDTQYF. DNA sequence: TGTGCCAGCACCATGGATAGCGGGGGGTCTCTAACAGATACGCAGTATTTT.